The 31 T cell receptor beta chains below come from one sample, sequenced in a study of shared clonotypes between healthy human individuals. The naive CD8 fraction comprised CD45RO-negative cells positively selected for CCR7 and excluded terminally differentiated effector memory CD45RA+ cells. Assay: immunoSEQ multiplex PCR; the TCRdb copy retains only in-frame clones and omits some. This sample has millions of clones, with just under 95% found just once. The specimen was naive CD8+ T cells sorted from blood. These receptors originate from a man aged 18-30 years in good health.

This chain connects TRBV7-9 to TRBJ2-2; a possible D gene is TRBD2 (5 bases). CDR1 and CDR2 (germline): SEHNR, FQNEAQ (reference sequence). V was shortened by 3 bases and J by 0 bases, with 14 bases between the two germline ends. This CDR3 comprises 17 residues. CDR3 protein: CASSFGSELPNTGELFF. The CDR3, as DNA: TGTGCCAGCAGCTTCGGTAGCGAGCTACCGAACACCGGGGAGCTGTTTTTT.

The genes are TRBV27 and TRBJ2-5; the D is unclear. CDR3 length equals 13 residues. Germline V gene data show CDR1 as MNHEY and CDR2 as SMNVEV (reference sequence). Trimming removed 7 bases at V and 5 bases at J, with 14 bases between. CDR3 region: CASKMTDEETQYF. CDR3 DNA: TGTGCCAGCAAGATGACGGACGAGGAGACCCAGTACTTC.

This chain uses TRBV2 with TRBJ2-2; D ambiguous. This CDR3 contains 14 residues. The V end lost 4 bases, the J end lost 0 bases, and 6 bases lay between the germline ends. Germline V gene sequence: CDR1 SNHLY, CDR2 FYNNEI. The CDR3 sequence: CASSATPNTGELFF. Here the CDR3 DNA reads TGTGCCAGCAGTGCGACCCCGAACACCGGGGAGCTGTTTTTT.

V gene TRBV2 combines with J gene TRBJ2-7; 12 bases are a match to TRBD1. With V trimmed by 3 bases and J by 6 bases, 6 bases remained unmatched. Germline CDR1 is SNHLY and CDR2 is FYNNEI. This CDR3 comprises 15 residues. CDR3 protein: CASSDWDRGLSEQYF. CDR3 in DNA: TGTGCCAGCAGTGATTGGGACAGGGGGCTGTCCGAGCAGTACTTC.

The sample holds one count of this clone. The rearrangement uses TRBV4-3 and TRBJ1-5; the D is unclear. The V end was cut by 0 bases, the J end by 6 bases, with 6 bases between. The V gene's germline CDR1 is LGHNA and CDR2 YSLEER. This CDR3 is 13 amino acids long. The CDR3 nucleotides are TGCGCCAGCAGCCAAGATTTAAGTCAGCCCCAGCATTTT. Amino acids: CASSQDLSQPQHF.

This clone is a singleton in its sample. The chain joins TRBV23-1 to TRBJ2-6, with D tentatively TRBD1 (6 bases). TRBV23-1 is labeled an ORF, and its function is uncertain. V was pared by 0 bases and J by 0 bases, with 24 bases between. CDR3 length equals 22 residues. The CDR3 here is CASSQSRPEEQGKSSGANVLTF. The CDR3 region has the DNA TGCGCCAGCAGTCAATCCCGTCCCGAGGAACAGGGAAAGAGCTCTGGGGCCAACGTCCTGACTTTC.

This rearrangement joins TRBV6-5 to TRBJ2-5, with D perhaps TRBD2 (5 bases). The CDR3 contains 14 residues. CDR1 MNHEY and CDR2 SVGAGI come from the germline V gene. The V gene lost 5 bases and the J gene lost 6 bases, with 16 bases spanning the gap. The CDR3 loop reads CASSPEGFLKTQYF. The DNA for the CDR3 is TGTGCCAGCAGTCCCGAGGGTTTTTTGAAGACCCAGTACTTC.

The chain combines TRBV7-8 with TRBJ2-2; D is unclear. V lost 5 bases and J lost 4, with 14 bases in between. CDR1 SGHVS and CDR2 FQNEAQ come from the germline V gene. The CDR3 is 15 residues long. The CDR3 here is CASSPTTTSTGELFF. CDR3 nucleotides: TGTGCCAGCAGCCCGACCACGACCAGCACCGGGGAGCTGTTTTTT.

The rearrangement uses TRBV6-1 and TRBJ2-7, with TRBD2 matching 7 bases. There are 15 residues in the CDR3. The J segment lost 4 bases and the V segment lost 4 bases, leaving 10 bases of the junction unmatched. Germline V CDR1 and CDR2: MNHNS, SASEGT. CDR3: CASSVRAGHPYEQYF. CDR3 coding DNA: TGTGCCAGCAGTGTCAGAGCGGGGCACCCGTACGAGCAGTACTTC.

The genes are TRBV4-1 and TRBJ2-7, with 7 bases matching TRBD1. V shed 4 bases and J 5 bases; nucleotides not matched to a gene: 11. The V gene's germline CDR1 is MGHRA and CDR2 YSYEKL. This CDR3 contains 15 residues. CDR3 coding DNA: TGCGCCAGCAGCCTCCTTGAGACAGGGTCCCACGAGCAGTACTTC. This gives the protein CASSLLETGSHEQYF.

In this sample, this clone turned up once. Germline is not matched at one junction end, which may reflect a read error. The rearrangement uses TRBV6-6 and TRBJ2-7; D may be TRBD2 (6 bases). Germline V gene data show CDR1 as MNHNY and CDR2 as SVGAGI (reference sequence). The CDR3 has 11 residues. In DNA form, the CDR3 reads TGTGCCAGCAGTTACTCCGGGAGTGTGGACTTC. Its protein product is CASSYSGSVDF.

This chain links TRBV5-4 with TRBJ1-5, with 8 bases identical to TRBD1. The germline CDR1 and CDR2 sequences are SGHNT and YYREEE (reference sequence). The J segment lost 6 bases and the V segment lost 3 bases, leaving 8 bases of the junction unmatched. The CDR3 is 15 residues long. The CDR3 DNA reads as TGTGCCAGCAGCTCTCACTACAGGGGGAGTCAGCCCCAGCATTTT. Translated, it gives CASSSHYRGSQPQHF. Looking up the rest from reference TRBV5-4 and TRBJ1-5 gives the full variable domain: ETGVTQSPTHLIKTRGQQVTLRCSSQSGHNTVSWYQQALGQGPQFIFQYYREEENGRGNFPPRFSGLQFPNYSSELNVNALELDDSALYLCASSSHYRGSQPQHFGDGTRLSIL.

The CDR3, as DNA: TGTGCCAGCAGTCTAGCGGGAGGGCCCAATGAGCAGTTCTTC. Its translation is CASSLAGGPNEQFF. The J gene is TRBJ2-1, the V gene TRBV6-5; the match to TRBD2 covers 12 bases. Germline CDR1 and CDR2: MNHEY and SVGAGI. The CDR3 has 14 residues. With V trimmed by 5 bases and J by 6 bases, 2 bases remained unmatched.

This clone was counted once. The genes are TRBV7-6 and TRBJ2-7; no reliable D call. Trimming stripped 5 bases from V and 2 bases from J, with 13 bases between. Germline V lookup: CDR1 SGHVS, CDR2 FNYEAQ. The CDR3 length is 14 residues. The CDR3 loop is CASSPDWNAYEQYF. The CDR3 DNA reads TGTGCCAGCAGCCCCGACTGGAATGCCTACGAGCAGTACTTC. The full variable domain, completed using reference TRBV7-6 and TRBJ2-7, is GAGVSQSPRYKVTKRGQDVALRCDPISGHVSLYWYRQALGQGPEFLTYFNYEAQQDKSGLPNDRFSAERPEGSISTLTIQRTEQRDSAMYRCASSPDWNAYEQYFGPGTRLTVT.

A note on this clone: Other nucleotide sequences from this sample produce the same CDR3. The chain employs TRBV30 and TRBJ2-7; 7 bases are shared with TRBD1. CDR1 and CDR2 (germline): GTSNPN, SVGIG (reference sequence). The CDR3 has 13 residues. Unmatched junction bases numbered 2, after V lost 1 base and J lost 2 bases. CDR3 sequence: CAWSAGQAYEQYF. CDR3 DNA sequence: TGTGCCTGGAGTGCAGGACAGGCCTACGAGCAGTACTTC.

The chain joins TRBV4-2 to TRBJ1-1, with a tentative D call TRBD1 (5 bases). Germline V gene data show CDR1 as LGHNA and CDR2 as YNFKEQ. The V end was cut by 0 bases, the J end by 5 bases, with 16 bases between. CDR3 length equals 16 residues. CDR3 loop: CASSQDQGGGITEAFF. DNA of the CDR3: TGTGCCAGCAGCCAAGATCAGGGCGGGGGTATAACTGAAGCTTTCTTT.

The chain combines TRBV5-1 with TRBJ2-2; D perhaps matches TRBD1 (5 bases). The CDR3 runs to 14 residues. Per the germline V gene, CDR1 is SGHRS and CDR2 is YFSETQ. Trimming pared 2 bases from V and 5 bases from J, leaving 10 bases between. The CDR3, as DNA: TGCGCCAGCAGCTTAGCAGGGCCGACCGGGGAGCTGTTTTTT. Protein: CASSLAGPTGELFF.

The rearrangement joins TRBV10-3 to TRBJ2-7; 8 bases fit TRBD2. Germline V gene lookup returns CDR1 ENHRY and CDR2 SYGVKD. The CDR3 covers 19 residues. Trimming took 2 bases from V and 2 from J; bases not matched to a gene: 17. CDR3 nucleotides: TGTGCCATCAGTGAGGGGGCTTTCTTACGGAGCGGGAGTGCCTACGAGCAGTACTTC. Its translation: CAISEGAFLRSGSAYEQYF.

The chain joins TRBV5-5 to TRBJ2-7; D ambiguous. CDR1 SGHKS and CDR2 YYEKEE come from the germline V gene (reference sequence). Trimming cost V 0 bases and J 2 bases, with 6 bases left between them. CDR3 size: 13 residues. The CDR3 bases are TGTGCCAGCAGCTTGGCAGGTACCTACGAGCAGTACTTC. Translating gives CASSLAGTYEQYF.

The J gene is TRBJ2-3, the V gene TRBV2, with TRBD2 matching over 12 bases. The V gene end was trimmed by 6 bases and the J gene end by 5 bases; junction bases not matched to a gene: 9. CDR3 size: 16 residues. Germline lookup yields CDR1 SNHLY and CDR2 FYNNEI. CDR3 sequence (DNA): TGTGCCAGCAGGGCAAGGACTAGCGGGACAAGAGATACGCAGTATTTT. Translated: CASRARTSGTRDTQYF.

This chain links TRBV5-6 with TRBJ1-1, with D uncertain. V lost 4 bases and J 6 bases, leaving 22 bases between the germline ends. Per germline, CDR1 SGHDT and CDR2 YYEEEE. This CDR3 comprises 16 residues. The CDR3 reads CASSAAGVMFDPEAFF. The CDR3 bases are TGTGCCAGCAGCGCCGCCGGGGTGATGTTCGATCCTGAAGCTTTCTTT.

The chain has TRBV28 and TRBJ2-6; 9 positions agree with TRBD1. Germline lookup yields CDR1 MDHEN and CDR2 SYDVKM. With V trimmed by 5 bases and J by 2 bases, 4 bases remained unmatched. CDR3 length: 16 residues. CDR3 in DNA: TGTGCCAGCAGTCAAAGGACAGGGGCTGGGGCCAACGTCCTGACTTTC. Residues: CASSQRTGAGANVLTF.

On this clone: The sample holds other DNA sequences that translate to the same CDR3. The chain joins TRBV5-1 to TRBJ1-1; TRBD1 matches 9 bases. The CDR3 is made up of 13 amino acids. Germline loops: CDR1 SGHRS, CDR2 YFSETQ. The V and J ends lost 3 bases and 5 bases, in that order; junction bases with no gene match: 2. CDR3 residues: CASSYGQGTEAFF. In nucleotides, the CDR3 is TGCGCCAGCAGCTACGGACAGGGGACTGAAGCTTTCTTT.

The chain employs TRBV6-5 and TRBJ2-3; D unclear. The CDR3 extends over 14 amino acids. V dropped 0 bases and J dropped 6 bases, with 10 bases sitting between them. Germline CDR1 reads MNHEY; CDR2 reads SVGAGI. The chain's CDR3 is CASSYSPGWDTQYF. Written as DNA, the CDR3 is TGTGCCAGCAGTTACTCTCCTGGGTGGGATACGCAGTATTTT.

This chain joins TRBV7-9 and TRBJ2-1; 7 nucleotides match TRBD2. The V gene end was trimmed by 4 bases and the J gene end by 8 bases; junction bases not matched to a gene: 8. Germline values: CDR1 SEHNR, CDR2 FQNEAQ (reference sequence). This CDR3 has 14 amino acids. CDR3 DNA: TGTGCCAGCAGCTCGAGCGGGATCAGTGATGAGCAGTTCTTC. Amino acid sequence: CASSSSGISDEQFF.

CDR3 sequence reads: CASRGPGADTGELFF. CDR3 nucleotide sequence: TGTGCCAGCAGGGGACCAGGGGCGGACACCGGGGAGCTGTTTTTT. The chain couples TRBV9 to TRBJ2-2, with TRBD1 as a possible D gene (6 bases). The CDR3 totals 15 residues. V was shortened by 5 bases and J by 3 bases, with 14 bases between the two germline ends. Germline CDR1 SGDLS, CDR2 YYNGEE.

The chain has TRBV25-1 and TRBJ1-1; TRBD1 matches 8 bases. This CDR3 comprises 13 residues. CDR1 and CDR2 from the germline V gene are MGHDK and SYGVNS. Trimming removed 7 bases from V and 1 base from J; junction bases left unmatched: 2. The CDR3 nucleotides are TGTGCCAGCACCGACAGGGGGAACACTGAAGCTTTCTTT. Translated, it gives CASTDRGNTEAFF.

A remark on this clone: Other DNA sequences from this sample encode an identical CDR3 as well. V gene TRBV9 combines with J gene TRBJ2-2; D gene unclear. The CDR3 consists of 12 residues. Trimming pared 0 bases from V and 7 bases from J, leaving 4 bases between. Germline-derived CDR1 and CDR2 are SGDLS and YYNGEE. The CDR3 nucleotides read TGTGCCAGCAGCGTAGCTGGCGGGGAGCTGTTTTTT. Translation gives CASSVAGGELFF.

This chain links TRBV21-1 with TRBJ2-1. TRBV21-1 is recorded as a pseudogene. This CDR3 has 15 amino acids. For the CDR3, the DNA is TGTGCCAGCAGCAAAGGAGGGGCTTTAGACAATGAGCAGTTCTTC. Translating gives CASSKGGALDNEQFF.

This chain links TRBV5-6 with TRBJ2-1, with 7 bases matching TRBD2. The V gene's germline CDR1 is SGHDT and CDR2 YYEEEE. V was pared by 7 bases and J by 4 bases, with 5 bases of the junction left unmatched. The CDR3 spans 13 residues. The CDR3 loop is CASHWGGYNEQFF. The CDR3 DNA reads TGTGCCAGCCACTGGGGAGGGTACAATGAGCAGTTCTTC.

The genes are TRBV4-1 and TRBJ2-3, with 10 nucleotides matching TRBD2. The J segment lost 4 bases and the V segment lost 5 bases, leaving 9 bases of the junction unmatched. The CDR3 extends over 16 amino acids. Germline CDR1 reads MGHRA; CDR2 reads YSYEKL. The CDR3 protein is CASSSWTSGGSDTQYF. The CDR3 nucleotides read TGCGCCAGCAGCTCTTGGACTAGCGGTGGGTCAGATACGCAGTATTTT.